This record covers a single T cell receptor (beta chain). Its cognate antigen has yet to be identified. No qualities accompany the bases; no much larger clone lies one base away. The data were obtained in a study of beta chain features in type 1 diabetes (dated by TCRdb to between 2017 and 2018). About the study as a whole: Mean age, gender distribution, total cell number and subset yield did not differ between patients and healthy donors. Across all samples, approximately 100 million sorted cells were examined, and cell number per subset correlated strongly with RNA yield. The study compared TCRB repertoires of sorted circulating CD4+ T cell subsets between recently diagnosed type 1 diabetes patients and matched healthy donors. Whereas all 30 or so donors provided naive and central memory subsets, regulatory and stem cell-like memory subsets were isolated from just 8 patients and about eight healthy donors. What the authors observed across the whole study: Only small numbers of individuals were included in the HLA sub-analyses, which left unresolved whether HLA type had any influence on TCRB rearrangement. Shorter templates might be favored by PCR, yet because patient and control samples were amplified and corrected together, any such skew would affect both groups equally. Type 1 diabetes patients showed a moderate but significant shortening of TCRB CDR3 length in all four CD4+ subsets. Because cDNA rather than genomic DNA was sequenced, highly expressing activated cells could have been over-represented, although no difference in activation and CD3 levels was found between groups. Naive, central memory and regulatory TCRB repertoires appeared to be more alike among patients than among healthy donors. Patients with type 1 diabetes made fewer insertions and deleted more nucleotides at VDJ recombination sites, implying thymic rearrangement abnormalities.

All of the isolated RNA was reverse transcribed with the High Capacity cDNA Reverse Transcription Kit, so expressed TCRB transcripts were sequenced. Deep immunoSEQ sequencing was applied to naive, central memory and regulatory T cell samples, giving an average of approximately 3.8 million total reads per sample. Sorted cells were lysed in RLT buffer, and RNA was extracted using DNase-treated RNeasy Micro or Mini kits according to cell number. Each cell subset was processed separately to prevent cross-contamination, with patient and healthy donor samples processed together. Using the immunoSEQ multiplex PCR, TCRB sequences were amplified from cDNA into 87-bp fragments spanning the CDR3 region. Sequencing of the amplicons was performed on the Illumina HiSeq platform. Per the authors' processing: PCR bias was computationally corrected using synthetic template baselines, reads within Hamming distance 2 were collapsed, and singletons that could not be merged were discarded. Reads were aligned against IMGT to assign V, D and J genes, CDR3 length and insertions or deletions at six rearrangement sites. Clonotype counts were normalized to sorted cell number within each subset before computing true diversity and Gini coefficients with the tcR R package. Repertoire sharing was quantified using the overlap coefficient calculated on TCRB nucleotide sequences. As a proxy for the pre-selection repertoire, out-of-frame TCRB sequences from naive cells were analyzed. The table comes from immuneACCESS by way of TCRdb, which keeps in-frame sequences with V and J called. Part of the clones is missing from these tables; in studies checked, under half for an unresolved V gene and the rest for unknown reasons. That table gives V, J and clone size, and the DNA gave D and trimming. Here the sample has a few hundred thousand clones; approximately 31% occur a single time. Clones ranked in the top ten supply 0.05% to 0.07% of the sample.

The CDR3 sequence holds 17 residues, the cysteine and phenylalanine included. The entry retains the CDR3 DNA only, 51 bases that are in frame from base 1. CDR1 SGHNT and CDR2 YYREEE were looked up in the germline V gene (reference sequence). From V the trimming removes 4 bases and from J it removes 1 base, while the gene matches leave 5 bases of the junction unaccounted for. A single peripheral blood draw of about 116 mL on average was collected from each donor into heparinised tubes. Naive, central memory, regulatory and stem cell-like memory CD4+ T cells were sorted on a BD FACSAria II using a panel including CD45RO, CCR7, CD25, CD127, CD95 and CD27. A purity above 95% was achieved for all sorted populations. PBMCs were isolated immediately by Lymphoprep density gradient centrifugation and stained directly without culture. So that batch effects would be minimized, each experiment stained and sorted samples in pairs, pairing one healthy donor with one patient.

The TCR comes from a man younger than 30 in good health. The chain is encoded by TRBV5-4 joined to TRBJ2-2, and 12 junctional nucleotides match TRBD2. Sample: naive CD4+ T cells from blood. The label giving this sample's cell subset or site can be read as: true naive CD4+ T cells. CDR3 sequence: CASSPPGLAGNTGELFF. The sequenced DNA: TGTGCCAGCAGCCCCCCGGGACTAGCGGGGAACACCGGGGAGCTGTTTTTT.